This entry lists 31 T cell receptor beta chains sequenced from one sample in a study of cytomegalovirus exposure and HLA in healthy donors. In the PCR, 60 Vbeta and 13 Jbeta primers were used. Clones were read by immunoSEQ multiplex PCR, and TCRdb kept only the in-frame ones, dropping some. Of approximately 88,000 clones in the sample, around four fifths are singletons; the top ten hold roughly 6.6%. Sequencing used PBMCs. These receptors were obtained from a man aged 45 to 65 in good health and CMV-seropositive.

The chain joins TRBV5-1 to TRBJ2-3, with D possibly TRBD1 on 6 matching bases. This CDR3 spans 14 amino acids. CDR1 and CDR2 from the germline V gene are SGHRS and YFSETQ. V was clipped by 4 bases and J by 2 bases, with 11 bases between them. The CDR3 sequence: CASSTGQLTDTQYF. The CDR3, as DNA: TGCGCCAGCAGCACTGGACAGCTCACAGATACGCAGTATTTT.

The DNA for the CDR3 is TGTGCCAGCAGCGTTAGAGGACAGGGTACCGGGGCCAACGTCCTGACTTTC. Translated, it gives CASSVRGQGTGANVLTF. The chain has TRBV9 and TRBJ2-6; TRBD1 aligns across 8 bases. Trimming took 2 bases from V and 4 from J; bases not matched to a gene: 8. The V gene's germline CDR1 is SGDLS and CDR2 YYNGEE. The CDR3 loop spans 17 amino acids.

The chain links TRBV7-2 to TRBJ2-7; TRBD2 aligns across 7 bases. Trimming took 4 bases from V and 2 from J; bases not matched to a gene: 8. The CDR3 totals 15 residues. The germline CDR1 and CDR2 sequences are SGHTA and FQGNSA. CDR3 coding DNA: TGTGCCAGCAGCTCGAAGCGGGGTGACACCTACGAGCAGTACTTC. It codes for CASSSKRGDTYEQYF. Together with reference TRBV7-2 and TRBJ2-7, the CDR3 gives the full variable domain: GAGVSQSPSNKVTEKGKDVELRCDPISGHTALYWYRQSLGQGLEFLIYFQGNSAPDKSGLPSDRFSAERTGGSVSTLTIQRTQQEDSAVYLCASSSKRGDTYEQYFGPGTRLTVT.

This chain connects TRBV5-6 to TRBJ2-7, with D perhaps TRBD2 (6 bases). The CDR3 has 13 residues. The germline gives CDR1 SGHDT, CDR2 YYEEEE. V shed 0 bases and J shed 4 bases, with 8 bases lying between them. The CDR3, as DNA: TGTGCCAGCAGCTTGGGGACTATATACGAGCAGTACTTC. It encodes CASSLGTIYEQYF.

This chain links TRBV7-2 with TRBJ2-7, with TRBD1 matching over 11 bases. The V gene end was trimmed by 3 bases and the J gene end by 6 bases; junction bases not matched to a gene: 4. In germline, CDR1 is SGHTA, CDR2 FQGNSA. The CDR3 loop spans 14 amino acids. The CDR3 region has the DNA TGTGCCAGCAGCTTTACCGGGACAGGGGGCGAGCAGTACTTC. Its protein is CASSFTGTGGEQYF. The full variable domain, rest sourced from reference TRBV7-2 and TRBJ2-7, is GAGVSQSPSNKVTEKGKDVELRCDPISGHTALYWYRQSLGQGLEFLIYFQGNSAPDKSGLPSDRFSAERTGGSVSTLTIQRTQQEDSAVYLCASSFTGTGGEQYFGPGTRLTVT.

The chain recombines TRBV21-1 with TRBJ2-5; the DNA was not used to check the table's D call, TRBD1. TRBV21-1 is assigned pseudogene status. CDR3 size: 16 residues. The CDR3, as DNA: TGTGCCAGCCCCCGTTTCGGGCAGGGGCTACAAGAGACCCAGTACTTC. It yields the protein CASPRFGQGLQETQYF.

The chain employs TRBV6-4 and TRBJ1-3; no firm D call. CDR1 is MRHNA and CDR2 is SNTAGT in the germline V gene. CDR3 size: 13 residues. The ends were cut back, 2 bases at V and 2 bases at J, with 4 bases in the middle. CDR3 DNA sequence: TGTGCCAGCAGTGACGGGCCTGGAAACACCATATATTTT. Protein: CASSDGPGNTIYF.

The rearrangement links TRBV13 to TRBJ2-2; 9 bases are a match to TRBD2. J was trimmed by 6 bases and V by 2 bases; bases with no gene match: 7. In germline, CDR1 is PRHDT, CDR2 FYEKMQ (reference sequence). The CDR3 runs 16 residues. Here the CDR3 DNA reads TGTGCCAGCAGCTTAAGGCGGGGGGGCTTATCCGGGGAGCTGTTTTTT. Translating it yields CASSLRRGGLSGELFF.

This chain uses TRBV4-3 with TRBJ1-5; no clear D gene. Germline values: CDR1 LGHNA, CDR2 YSLEER. This CDR3 contains 15 residues. The germline V and J ends were trimmed by 0 bases and 2 bases, with 8 bases remaining between them. CDR3 coding DNA: TGCGCCAGCAGCCAAGAAAGGCAGGGCAATCAGCCCCAGCATTTT. Amino acid sequence: CASSQERQGNQPQHF.

The chain couples TRBV5-4 to TRBJ1-1; 8 bases align to TRBD1. J gave up 4 bases and V 4 bases, and 9 bases lay outside the gene matches. CDR1 is SGHNT and CDR2 is YYREEE in the germline V gene (reference sequence). The CDR3 sequence is 15 residues long. The CDR3 sequence: CASSPTGGAVTEAFF. The CDR3 bases are TGTGCCAGCAGCCCAACAGGGGGGGCCGTCACTGAAGCTTTCTTT.

The J gene is TRBJ1-1, the V gene TRBV18; TRBD1 aligns across 7 bases. Per the germline V gene, CDR1 is KGHSH and CDR2 is LQKENI. V was pared by 3 bases and J by 1 base, with 2 bases of the junction left unmatched. CDR3 length equals 14 residues. The CDR3 DNA reads TGTGCCAGCTCACCCGGGACAGAGAACACTGAAGCTTTCTTT. Its protein is CASSPGTENTEAFF.

The chain joins TRBV27 to TRBJ2-7, with 11 nucleotides matching TRBD1. The CDR3 covers 16 residues. Germline V lookup: CDR1 MNHEY, CDR2 SMNVEV (reference sequence). The junction had 9 bases not matched to a gene; V was cut back by 5 bases and J by 3 bases. CDR3 loop: CASSGQGAQTNYEQYF. As DNA, the CDR3 is TGTGCCAGCAGTGGACAGGGGGCGCAGACAAACTACGAGCAGTACTTC.

The chain carries TRBV7-2 and TRBJ2-5, with D possibly TRBD1 on 6 matching bases. V was trimmed by 6 bases and J by 3 bases, leaving 11 bases between them. Germline lookup yields CDR1 SGHTA and CDR2 FQGNSA. The CDR3 runs to 13 residues. CDR3 DNA sequence: TGTGCCAGCAGAAAGGCAGGGGAAGAGACCCAGTACTTC. This encodes CASRKAGEETQYF.

The chain combines TRBV7-9 with TRBJ2-7; maybe TRBD1 (5 bases). The CDR3 is 15 residues long. Trimming took off 2 bases at V and 0 bases at J, with 11 bases between the two ends. Germline V gives CDR1 SEHNR, CDR2 FQNEAQ (reference sequence). The CDR3 bases are TGTGCCAGCAGCTTATCACAGGCCAGCTCCTACGAGCAGTACTTC. It encodes CASSLSQASSYEQYF.

About this clone itself: One end of the junction is discordant with germline, which a read error may explain. This specimen includes other DNA sequences encoding the same CDR3. The chain employs TRBV28 and TRBJ1-1; no clear D. Germline V gene data show CDR1 as MDHEN and CDR2 as SYDVKM. The CDR3 length is 14 residues. The CDR3 spells CASSLGRSYTEAFF. DNA for the CDR3: TGTGCCAGCAGTTTAGGGCGCAGCTACACCGAAGCTTTCTTT.

V is TRBV10-3 and J is TRBJ2-5; 10 nucleotides agree with TRBD1. Per germline, CDR1 ENHRY and CDR2 SYGVKD. The V gene end was trimmed by 4 bases and the J gene end by 3 bases; junction bases not matched to a gene: 8. The CDR3 runs 16 residues. The CDR3 sequence is CAISATTGTGEETQYF. CDR3 nucleotide sequence: TGTGCCATCAGTGCAACTACCGGGACAGGGGAAGAGACCCAGTACTTC.

This chain uses TRBV7-3 with TRBJ1-1, with D perhaps matching TRBD1 (5 bases). CDR3 length: 15 amino acids. CDR1 is SGHTA, CDR2 FQGTGA, per germline. Between the trimmed V and J ends, which lost 5 bases and 4 bases, there was a span of 17 bases. As DNA, the CDR3 is TGTGCCAGCAGCCCAACGGTGGGGCCGGGCACTGAAGCTTTCTTT. It codes for CASSPTVGPGTEAFF.

The genes are TRBV9 and TRBJ1-3; 8 bases match TRBD1. The germline gives CDR1 SGDLS, CDR2 YYNGEE. The CDR3 is 15 amino acids. Trimming removed 3 bases from V and 2 bases from J; junction bases left unmatched: 4. This CDR3 reads CASSGTGGTGNTIYF. The DNA for the CDR3 is TGTGCCAGCAGCGGCACAGGGGGAACTGGAAACACCATATATTTT.

The rearrangement joins TRBV29-1 to TRBJ2-2; the match to TRBD1 covers 10 bases. J gave up 4 bases and V 6 bases, and 8 bases lay outside the gene matches. Germline CDR1 SQVTM, CDR2 ANQGSEA. This CDR3 has 15 amino acids. Here the CDR3 DNA reads TGCAGCGTAGAGACAGGGGGCGTGAGCACCGGGGAGCTGTTTTTT. This encodes CSVETGGVSTGELFF.

This clone was recorded once. The chain links TRBV30 to TRBJ1-5; D not certain. Germline CDR1 GTSNPN, CDR2 SVGIG (reference sequence). V was cut by 4 bases and J by 4 bases, with 11 bases left in between. The CDR3 contains 13 residues. The CDR3 nucleotides read TGTGCCTGGAACCCAGGCGGGAATCAGCCCCAGCATTTT. Encoded protein: CAWNPGGNQPQHF.

The chain combines TRBV11-2 with TRBJ1-1; D uncertain. V dropped 3 bases and J dropped 3 bases, with 11 bases sitting between them. The CDR3 has 14 amino acids. Germline-derived CDR1 and CDR2 are SGHAT and FQNNGV. This CDR3 reads CASSFPREYTEAFF. The CDR3 DNA sequence: TGTGCCAGCAGCTTCCCTAGGGAGTACACTGAAGCTTTCTTT. Looking up the rest from reference TRBV11-2 and TRBJ1-1 gives the full variable domain: EAGVAQSPRYKIIEKRQSVAFWCNPISGHATLYWYQQILGQGPKLLIQFQNNGVVDDSQLPKDRFSAERLKGVDSTLKIQPAKLEDSAVYLCASSFPREYTEAFFGQGTRLTVV.

This clone has more than one count but fewer than ten. J is TRBJ1-4 and V is TRBV6-1; no definite D call. This CDR3 contains 16 residues. The V gene lost 4 bases and the J gene lost 0 bases, with 12 bases spanning the gap. Germline V gene lookup returns CDR1 MNHNS and CDR2 SASEGT. The CDR3 DNA sequence: TGTGCCAGCAGTGTCCTCCAGGCTACAACTAATGAAAAACTGTTTTTT. Its protein product is CASSVLQATTNEKLFF.

This clone was counted between two and nine times. The junction shows a germline mismatch at one end, possibly a read error. The chain uses TRBV6-1 and TRBJ1-2; 11 bases are shared with TRBD1. CDR1 is MNHNS, CDR2 SASEGT, per germline. This CDR3 comprises 14 residues. CDR3 region: CASGTGGVSYGYPF. The CDR3, as DNA: TGTGCCAGCGGGACAGGGGGAGTTAGCTATGGCTACCCCTTC.

The gene calls are TRBV4-1 and TRBJ1-5; 9 nucleotides match TRBD1. There are 16 residues in the CDR3. Germline assignment: CDR1 MGHRA and CDR2 YSYEKL. Trimming removed 4 bases from V and 3 bases from J; junction bases left unmatched: 7. CDR3 sequence: CASSPSDRGANQPQHF. In DNA, the CDR3 is TGCGCCAGCAGCCCCTCCGACAGGGGGGCCAATCAGCCCCAGCATTTT.

This rearrangement joins TRBV19 to TRBJ2-2; 8 nucleotides agree with TRBD1. Germline CDR1 LNHDA, CDR2 SQIVND (reference sequence). The CDR3 has 16 amino acids. J gave up 3 bases and V 5 bases, and 8 bases lay outside the gene matches. CDR3 in amino acids: CASSERTGWDTGELFF. CDR3 nucleotides: TGTGCCAGTAGTGAGAGGACAGGGTGGGACACCGGGGAGCTGTTTTTT.

The CDR3: CAWSQGRQYF. In DNA, the CDR3 is TGTGCCTGGAGTCAAGGGAGGCAGTACTTC. The V call is TRBV30, the J call TRBJ2-7, with a tentative D call TRBD2 (5 bases). The CDR3 runs to 10 residues. Between the trimmed V and J ends, which lost 2 bases and 9 bases, there was a span of 8 bases. CDR1 is GTSNPN and CDR2 is SVGIG in the germline V gene (reference sequence).

This chain uses TRBV27 with TRBJ1-4, with D hard to call. Trimming pared 1 base from V and 0 bases from J, leaving 6 bases between. CDR3 length equals 15 residues. Germline assignment: CDR1 MNHEY and CDR2 SMNVEV (reference sequence). CDR3 in amino acids: CASSLFRTTNEKLFF. In nucleotides, the CDR3 is TGTGCCAGCAGTTTATTTAGAACAACTAATGAAAAACTGTTTTTT.

The chain's CDR3 is CASSGLAGGPDTQYF. DNA for the CDR3: TGTGCCAGCAGTGGACTAGCGGGGGGGCCAGATACGCAGTATTTT. V is TRBV6-1 and J is TRBJ2-3, with 14 bases lining up with TRBD2. The germline gives CDR1 MNHNS, CDR2 SASEGT. The CDR3 runs to 15 residues. V dropped 4 bases and J dropped 4; count of bases not matched to a gene: 1.

The chain couples TRBV7-3 to TRBJ2-7, with TRBD2 matching 7 bases. CDR3 size: 14 residues. Per germline, CDR1 SGHTA and CDR2 FQGTGA. Germline trimming cut 4 bases from V and 6 bases from J; bases unmatched to any gene: 9. CDR3 sequence: CASSSGQPGGEQYF. CDR3 coding DNA: TGTGCCAGCAGCTCAGGCCAGCCGGGGGGCGAGCAGTACTTC.

The chain combines TRBV11-2 with TRBJ1-1; 8 bases match TRBD1. Trimming cost V 0 bases and J 1 base; bases outside gene matches: 1. Germline V CDR1 and CDR2: SGHAT, FQNNGV. The CDR3 contains 15 residues. The CDR3 nucleotides read TGTGCCAGCAGCTTAGAGGGACAGGCGAACACTGAAGCTTTCTTT. Its translation is CASSLEGQANTEAFF.

CDR3 amino acids: CASSYSSGGDQPQHF. Written as DNA, the CDR3 is TGTGCCAGCAGTTACTCGTCGGGGGGGGATCAGCCCCAGCATTTT. V usage is TRBV6-5 and J usage is TRBJ1-5, with D possibly being TRBD1 (5 bases). This CDR3 region has 15 residues. Germline V lookup: CDR1 MNHEY, CDR2 SVGAGI. V was cut by 0 bases and J by 5 bases, with 11 bases left in between.